This TCR beta chain derives from a study of cytomegalovirus exposure and HLA in healthy donors. At the level of the study: A prior analysis found 117 million unique TCR beta sequences from 150 million to 200 million T cells. From donors who were HLA-typed, an early data release held 65 million to 85 million unique TCRs. Study results and caveats: In a later analysis, TCR beta V- and J-gene trimming was associated with a missense DCLRE1C variant.

Worth noting for this clone: Its specificity is unknown.

The study ran its PCR with 60 Vbeta and 13 Jbeta primers. Assay used: immunoSEQ multiplex PCR; TCRdb lists only in-frame clones, some missing. Here the sample spans some 170,000 clones, roughly 79% being singletons. This CDR3 spans 14 amino acids. V dropped 3 bases and J dropped 13; count of bases not matched to a gene: 12. The germline CDR1 and CDR2 sequences are LNHNV and YYDKDF (reference sequence). The material sequenced was PBMCs. The clonotype originates from a woman aged 18-30 years in good health and CMV-seropositive. The chain carries TRBV15 and TRBJ2-1; 7 bases agree with TRBD2. CDR3 DNA sequence: TGTGCCACCAGCAGGGGAGGGGACTCACAGACTCAGTTCTTC. Its protein is CATSRGGDSQTQFF.